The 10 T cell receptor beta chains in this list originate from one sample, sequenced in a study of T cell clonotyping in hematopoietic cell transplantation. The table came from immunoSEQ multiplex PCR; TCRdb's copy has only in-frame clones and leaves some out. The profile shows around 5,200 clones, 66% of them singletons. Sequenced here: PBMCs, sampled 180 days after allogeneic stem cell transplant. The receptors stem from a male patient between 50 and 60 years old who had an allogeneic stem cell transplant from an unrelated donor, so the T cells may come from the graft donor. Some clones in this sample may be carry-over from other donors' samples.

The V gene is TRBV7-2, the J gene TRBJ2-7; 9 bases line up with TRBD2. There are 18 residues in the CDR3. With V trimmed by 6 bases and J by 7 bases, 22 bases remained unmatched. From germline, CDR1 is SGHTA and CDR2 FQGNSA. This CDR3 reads CASSWLRFSGGRVREQYF. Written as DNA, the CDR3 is TGTGCCAGCAGTTGGTTGAGGTTTTCGGGCGGGAGGGTTCGGGAGCAGTACTTC.

CDR3 in DNA: TGCGCCAGCAGCCAAGAGGGGGGGGCAACCCAGTACTTC. Its translation: CASSQEGGATQYF. J is TRBJ2-5 and V is TRBV4-3; maybe TRBD2 (7 bases). V was cut by 0 bases and J by 8 bases, with 10 bases left in between. Per the germline V gene, CDR1 is LGHNA and CDR2 is YSLEER. The CDR3 is 13 residues long.

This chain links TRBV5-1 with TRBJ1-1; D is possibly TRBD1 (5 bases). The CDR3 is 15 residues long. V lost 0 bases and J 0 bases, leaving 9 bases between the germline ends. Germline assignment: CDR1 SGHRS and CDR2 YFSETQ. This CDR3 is CASSLAGGMNTEAFF. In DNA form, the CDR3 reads TGCGCCAGCAGCTTGGCCGGGGGGATGAACACTGAAGCTTTCTTT.

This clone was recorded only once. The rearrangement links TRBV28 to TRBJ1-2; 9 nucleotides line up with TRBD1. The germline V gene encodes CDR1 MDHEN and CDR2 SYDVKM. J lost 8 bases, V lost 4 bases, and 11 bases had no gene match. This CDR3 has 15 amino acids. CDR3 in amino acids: CASSSTGTGFKGYTF. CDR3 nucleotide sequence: TGTGCCAGCAGTTCCACCGGGACAGGGTTTAAGGGCTACACCTTC.

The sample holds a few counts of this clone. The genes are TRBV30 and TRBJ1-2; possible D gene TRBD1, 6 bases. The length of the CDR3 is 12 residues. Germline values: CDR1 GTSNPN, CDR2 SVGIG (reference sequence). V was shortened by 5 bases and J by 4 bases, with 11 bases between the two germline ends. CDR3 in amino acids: CAWAQGLYGYTF. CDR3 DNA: TGTGCCTGGGCACAGGGACTCTATGGCTACACCTTC.

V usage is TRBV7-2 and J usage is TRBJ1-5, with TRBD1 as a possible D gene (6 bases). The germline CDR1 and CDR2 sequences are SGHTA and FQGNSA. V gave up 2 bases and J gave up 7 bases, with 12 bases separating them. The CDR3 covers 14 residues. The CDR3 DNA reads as TGTGCCAGCAGCTTACGGTCAGGGGAACAGCCCCAGCATTTT. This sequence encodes CASSLRSGEQPQHF.

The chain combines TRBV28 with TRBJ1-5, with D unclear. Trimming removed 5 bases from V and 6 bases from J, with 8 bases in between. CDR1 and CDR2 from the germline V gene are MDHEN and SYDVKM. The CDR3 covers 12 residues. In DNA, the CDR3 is TGTGCCAGCAGTCGTGTAGGTCAGCCCCAGCATTTT. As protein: CASSRVGQPQHF.

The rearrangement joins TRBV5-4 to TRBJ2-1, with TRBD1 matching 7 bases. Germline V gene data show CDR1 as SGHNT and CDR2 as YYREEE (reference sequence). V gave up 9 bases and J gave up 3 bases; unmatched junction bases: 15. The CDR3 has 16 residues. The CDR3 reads CATPGQSGESYNEQFF. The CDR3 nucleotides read TGTGCCACTCCGGGACAGAGTGGGGAAAGCTACAATGAGCAGTTCTTC.

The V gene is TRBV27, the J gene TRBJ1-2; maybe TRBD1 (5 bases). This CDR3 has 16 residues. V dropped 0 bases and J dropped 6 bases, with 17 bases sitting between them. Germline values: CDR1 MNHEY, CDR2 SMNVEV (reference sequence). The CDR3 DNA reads TGTGCCAGCAGTTTATCGTCGGACACGCCGCTCCATGGCTACACCTTC. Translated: CASSLSSDTPLHGYTF.

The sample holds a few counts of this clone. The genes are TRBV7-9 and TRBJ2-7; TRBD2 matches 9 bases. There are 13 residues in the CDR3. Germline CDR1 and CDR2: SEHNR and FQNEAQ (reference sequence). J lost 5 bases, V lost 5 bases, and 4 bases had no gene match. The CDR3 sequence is CASSPGTSHEQYF. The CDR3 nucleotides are TGTGCCAGCAGCCCCGGGACTAGCCACGAGCAGTACTTC. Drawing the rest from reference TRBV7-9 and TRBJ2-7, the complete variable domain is DTGVSQNPRHKITKRGQNVTFRCDPISEHNRLYWYRQTLGQGPEFLTYFQNEAQLEKSRLLSDRFSAERPKGSFSTLEIQRTEQGDSAMYLCASSPGTSHEQYFGPGTRLTVT.